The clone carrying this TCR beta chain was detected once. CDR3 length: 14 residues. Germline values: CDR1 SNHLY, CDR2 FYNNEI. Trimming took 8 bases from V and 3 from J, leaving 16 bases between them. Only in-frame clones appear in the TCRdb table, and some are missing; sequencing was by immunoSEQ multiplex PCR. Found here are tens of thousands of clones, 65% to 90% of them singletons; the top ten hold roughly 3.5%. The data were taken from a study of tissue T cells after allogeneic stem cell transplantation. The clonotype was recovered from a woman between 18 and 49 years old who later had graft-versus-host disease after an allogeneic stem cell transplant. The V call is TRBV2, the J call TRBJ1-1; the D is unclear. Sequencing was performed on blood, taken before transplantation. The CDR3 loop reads CASVEVIPDTEAFF. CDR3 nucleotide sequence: TGTGCCAGCGTGGAAGTGATCCCGGACACTGAAGCTTTCTTT.